This entry lists 2 T cell receptor beta chains sequenced from one sample in a study of OX40 agonist ivuxolimab in advanced cancers. Profiling relied on immunoSEQ multiplex PCR, and the TCRdb table lists in-frame clones only, not all of them. The table shows around 80,000 clones, with approximately 85% occurring only once. This specimen was CD4+ or CD8+ T cells sorted from blood, taken in a trial of the OX40 agonist ivuxolimab. These receptors came from an adult with an advanced solid tumor such as melanoma, head and neck, liver or kidney cancer.

The genes are TRBV5-1 and TRBJ1-2; D unresolved. V lost 4 bases and J 4 bases, leaving 14 bases between the germline ends. The CDR3 is 14 amino acids. Germline V lookup: CDR1 SGHRS, CDR2 YFSETQ. This CDR3 is CASSPNSPSYGYTF. The CDR3 bases are TGCGCCAGCAGCCCAAATTCACCGAGCTATGGCTACACCTTC.

This chain links TRBV5-1 with TRBJ1-1, with 7 bases aligning to TRBD1. The CDR3 is 15 residues long. Trimming took 4 bases from V and 4 from J; bases not matched to a gene: 10. Germline V gene sequence: CDR1 SGHRS, CDR2 YFSETQ. CDR3 sequence (DNA): TGCGCCAGCAGCCTTAACAGGGGTGGGAGCACTGAAGCTTTCTTT. Residues: CASSLNRGGSTEAFF.